The rows below give T cell receptor beta chains drawn from one sample of a study of blood T cell repertoires in COVID-19. Using immunoSEQ multiplex PCR, the repertoire was profiled, and TCRdb retains in-frame clones only, with some absent. The table shows around 300,000 clones, with 65% to 85% occurring only once. Sequencing was performed on peripheral blood. Every receptor here comes from a man aged 25 to 45 with active or convalescent COVID-19. CDR3s include the opening cysteine and the closing phenylalanine or tryptophan. The D gene is left open where the match is weak. Clone size, where shown, is once, few, many, or a class for clones that have expanded.

V gene,D gene,J gene,CDR3 length,clone size,CDR3 protein,CDR3 DNA
TRBV30,NA,TRBJ1-1,14,NA,CAWSTPPTGTEAFF,TGTGCCTGGAGCACTCCTCCGACGGGCACTGAAGCTTTCTTT
TRBV5-1,TRBD2,TRBJ2-5,16,NA,CASSPTPGLARETQYF,TGCGCCAGCAGCCCTACCCCGGGACTAGCCCGCGAGACCCAGTACTTC
TRBV25-1,NA,TRBJ2-7,13,once,CASSEAETYEQYF,TGTGCCAGCAGTGAGGCGGAAACCTACGAGCAGTACTTC
TRBV7-3,NA,TRBJ2-3,12,NA,CASSYTGDTQYF,TGTGCCAGCAGCTATACAGGGGATACGCAGTATTTT
TRBV7-8,NA,TRBJ1-5,17,NA,CASSLEVGTYSNQPQHF,TGTGCCAGCAGCTTAGAGGTAGGGACTTATAGCAATCAGCCCCAGCATTTT
TRBV7-6,NA,TRBJ1-1,15,NA,CASSLEPGSHTEAFF,TGTGCCAGCAGCTTAGAGCCAGGGTCGCACACTGAAGCTTTCTTT
TRBV4-1,NA,TRBJ1-5,15,NA,CASSQWPGSNQPQHF,TGCGCCAGCAGCCAATGGCCGGGGTCCAATCAGCCCCAGCATTTT
TRBV29-1,NA,TRBJ1-2,13,NA,CSVEDQGVNGYTF,TGCAGCGTTGAAGACCAGGGCGTGAATGGCTACACCTTC
TRBV19,TRBD2,TRBJ2-2,16,NA,CASSKRLAGAGGELFF,TGTGCCAGTAGTAAACGACTAGCGGGAGCCGGCGGGGAGCTGTTTTTT
TRBV9,NA,TRBJ1-1,13,few,CASSGGTSSEAFF,TGTGCCAGCAGCGGCGGGACTTCCTCTGAAGCTTTCTTT
TRBV9,TRBD1,TRBJ1-2,16,once,CASSAGTGAGYFGYTF,TGTGCCAGCAGCGCCGGGACAGGAGCGGGCTACTTTGGCTACACCTTC
TRBV11-2,NA,TRBJ2-1,16,NA,CASSSDLGHLYNEQFF,TGTGCCAGCAGCTCAGACCTGGGACACCTGTACAATGAGCAGTTCTTC
TRBV11-3,TRBD2,TRBJ2-3,16,NA,CASSSTSGTGADTQYF,TGTGCCAGCAGCTCGACTAGCGGGACGGGGGCAGATACGCAGTATTTT
TRBV2,NA,TRBJ1-1,14,NA,CASKGEREPTEAFF,TGTGCCAGCAAAGGAGAAAGGGAGCCCACTGAAGCTTTCTTT
TRBV7-3,TRBD1,TRBJ1-3,16,few,CASSLTGGSSGNTIYF,TGTGCCAGCAGCCTAACAGGGGGCTCCTCTGGAAACACCATATATTTT
TRBV7-3,TRBD1,TRBJ2-7,14,few,CASSFQGGADEQYF,TGTGCCAGCAGCTTTCAAGGGGGCGCCGACGAGCAGTACTTC
TRBV6-2/TRBV6-3,NA,TRBJ1-2,14,NA,CASSYARINYGYTF,TGTGCCAGCAGTTACGCCAGAATTAACTATGGCTACACCTTC
TRBV5-6,TRBD1,TRBJ1-2,13,NA,CASTRTGVLGYTF,TGTGCCAGCACACGGACAGGAGTACTCGGCTACACCTTC
TRBV4-1,TRBD1,TRBJ2-7,14,NA,CASSQDTGGYEQYF,TGCGCCAGCAGCCAAGATACAGGGGGCTACGAGCAGTACTTC
TRBV30,NA,TRBJ2-3,12,NA,CAWRPLADTQYF,TGTGCCTGGCGTCCACTTGCGGATACGCAGTATTTT
TRBV7-9,NA,TRBJ2-1,11,NA,CASSLSYEQFF,TGTGCCAGCAGCTTAAGCTATGAGCAGTTCTTC
TRBV3-1/TRBV3-2,NA,TRBJ2-3,14,few,CASSGAGAADTQYF,TGTGCCAGCAGCGGGGCAGGGGCGGCAGATACGCAGTATTTT
TRBV5-4,NA,TRBJ2-2,15,few,CASSLDSPGTGELFF,TGTGCCAGCAGCTTGGACAGCCCGGGGACCGGGGAGCTGTTTTTT
TRBV5-8,NA,TRBJ1-4,17,NA,CASSLGPFFRTNEKLFF,TGTGCCAGCAGCTTGGGTCCGTTTTTCAGAACTAATGAAAAACTGTTTTTT
TRBV7-9,TRBD2,TRBJ2-7,13,NA,CASSTGGTYEQYF,TGTGCCAGCAGCACCGGGGGGACCTACGAGCAGTACTTC
TRBV4-2,NA,TRBJ1-4,15,NA,CASSKTGSTNEKLFF,TGTGCCAGCAGCAAAACAGGGTCAACTAATGAAAAACTGTTTTTT